This T cell receptor beta chain is from a study of T cells in localized non-small cell lung cancer. V was cut by 3 bases and J by 3 bases, with 12 bases left in between. The CDR3 sequence is 14 residues long. In germline, CDR1 is SGHDT, CDR2 YYEEEE. Libraries were prepared by immunoSEQ multiplex PCR; TCRdb keeps only in-frame clonotypes and omits some of them. Counted here are fewer than 50,000 clones, 83% occurring once; the ten biggest clones make up 7% to 8.5%. The TCR was taken from a man aged 35-69 years with stage II lung adenocarcinoma. The sequencing here drew on PBMCs, taken before any cancer treatment. The chain uses TRBV5-6 and TRBJ1-2; maybe TRBD1 (6 bases). DNA of the CDR3: TGTGCCAGCAGCTCCGAGGGGGGTTACTATGGCTACACCTTC. The encoded protein is CASSSEGGYYGYTF.